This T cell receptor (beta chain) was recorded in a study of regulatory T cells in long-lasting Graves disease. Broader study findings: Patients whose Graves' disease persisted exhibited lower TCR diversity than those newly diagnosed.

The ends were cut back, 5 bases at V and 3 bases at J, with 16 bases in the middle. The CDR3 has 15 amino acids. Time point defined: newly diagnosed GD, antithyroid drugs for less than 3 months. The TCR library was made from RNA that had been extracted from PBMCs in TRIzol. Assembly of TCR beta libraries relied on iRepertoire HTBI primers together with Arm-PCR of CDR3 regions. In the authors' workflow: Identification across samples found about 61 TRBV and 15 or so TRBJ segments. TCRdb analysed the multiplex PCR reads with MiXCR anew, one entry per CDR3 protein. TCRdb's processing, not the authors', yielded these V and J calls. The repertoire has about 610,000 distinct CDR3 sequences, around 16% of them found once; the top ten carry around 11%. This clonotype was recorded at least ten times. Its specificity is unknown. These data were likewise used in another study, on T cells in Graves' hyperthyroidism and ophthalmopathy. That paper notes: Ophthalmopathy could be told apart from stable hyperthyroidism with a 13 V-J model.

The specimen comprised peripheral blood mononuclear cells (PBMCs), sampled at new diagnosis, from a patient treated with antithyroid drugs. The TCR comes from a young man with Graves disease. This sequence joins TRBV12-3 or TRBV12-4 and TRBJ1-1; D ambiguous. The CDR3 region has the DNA TGTGCCAGCAGTGATGGGCTGAAGGGTGACACTGAAGCTTTCTTT. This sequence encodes CASSDGLKGDTEAFF.